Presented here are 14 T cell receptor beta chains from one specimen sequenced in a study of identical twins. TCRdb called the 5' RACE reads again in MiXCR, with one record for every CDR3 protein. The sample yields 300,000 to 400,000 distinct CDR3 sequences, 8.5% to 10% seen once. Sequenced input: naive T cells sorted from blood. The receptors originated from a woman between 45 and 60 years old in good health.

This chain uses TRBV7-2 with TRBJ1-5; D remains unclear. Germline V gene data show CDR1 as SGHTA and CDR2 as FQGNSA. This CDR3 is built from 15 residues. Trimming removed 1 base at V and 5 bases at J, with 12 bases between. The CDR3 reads CASSLDSQVYQPQHF. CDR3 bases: TGTGCCAGCAGCTTAGATAGCCAGGTCTATCAGCCCCAGCATTTT.

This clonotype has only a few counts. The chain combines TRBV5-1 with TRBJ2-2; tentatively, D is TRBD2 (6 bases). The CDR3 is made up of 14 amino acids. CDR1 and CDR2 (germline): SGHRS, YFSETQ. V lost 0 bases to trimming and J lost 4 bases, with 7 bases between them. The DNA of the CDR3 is TGCGCCAGCAGCTTGGAGGAGGGCACCGGGGAGCTGTTTTTT. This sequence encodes CASSLEEGTGELFF.

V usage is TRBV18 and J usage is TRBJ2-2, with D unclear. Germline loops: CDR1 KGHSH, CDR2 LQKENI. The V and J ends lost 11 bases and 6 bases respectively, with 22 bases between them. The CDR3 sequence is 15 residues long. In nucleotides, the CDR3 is TGTGCCTGGGCTGCTGGTCCACGAACTTCCGGGGAGCTGTTTTTT. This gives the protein CAWAAGPRTSGELFF.

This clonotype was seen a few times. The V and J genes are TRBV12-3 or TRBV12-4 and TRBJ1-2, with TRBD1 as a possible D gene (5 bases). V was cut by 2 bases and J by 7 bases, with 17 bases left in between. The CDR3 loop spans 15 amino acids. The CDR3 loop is CASSLRRTSKGGYTF. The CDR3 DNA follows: TGTGCCAGCAGTTTACGTAGGACATCTAAGGGTGGCTACACCTTC.

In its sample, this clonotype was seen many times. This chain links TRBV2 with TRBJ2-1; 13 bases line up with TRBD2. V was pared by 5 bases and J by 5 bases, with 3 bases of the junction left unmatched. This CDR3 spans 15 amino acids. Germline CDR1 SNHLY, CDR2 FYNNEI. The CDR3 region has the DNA TGTGCCAGCAGTACGACTAGCGGGAGGAACAATGAGCAGTTCTTC. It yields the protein CASSTTSGRNNEQFF.

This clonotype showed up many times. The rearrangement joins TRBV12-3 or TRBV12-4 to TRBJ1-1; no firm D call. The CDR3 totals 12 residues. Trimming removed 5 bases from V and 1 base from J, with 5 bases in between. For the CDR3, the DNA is TGTGCCAGCAGTAGATCGAACACTGAAGCTTTCTTT. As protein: CASSRSNTEAFF.

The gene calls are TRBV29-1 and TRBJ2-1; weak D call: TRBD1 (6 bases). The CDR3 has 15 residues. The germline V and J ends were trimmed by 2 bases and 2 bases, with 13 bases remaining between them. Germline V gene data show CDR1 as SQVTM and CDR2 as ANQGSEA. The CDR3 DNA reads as TGCAGCGTTGAACCGGGACAAGGCCCCTACAATGAGCAGTTCTTC. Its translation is CSVEPGQGPYNEQFF.

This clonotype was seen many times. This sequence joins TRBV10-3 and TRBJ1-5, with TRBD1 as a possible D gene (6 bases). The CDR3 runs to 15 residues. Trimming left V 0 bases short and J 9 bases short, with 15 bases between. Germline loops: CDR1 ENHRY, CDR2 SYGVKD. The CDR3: CAISESLTGASPQHF. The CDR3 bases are TGTGCCATCAGTGAGTCGTTGACAGGAGCGTCGCCCCAGCATTTT.

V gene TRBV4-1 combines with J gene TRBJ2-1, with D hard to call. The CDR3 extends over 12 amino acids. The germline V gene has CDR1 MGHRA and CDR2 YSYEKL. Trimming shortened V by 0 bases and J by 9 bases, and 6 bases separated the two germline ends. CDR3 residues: CASSQEGGEQFF. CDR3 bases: TGCGCCAGCAGCCAAGAAGGTGGTGAGCAGTTCTTC.

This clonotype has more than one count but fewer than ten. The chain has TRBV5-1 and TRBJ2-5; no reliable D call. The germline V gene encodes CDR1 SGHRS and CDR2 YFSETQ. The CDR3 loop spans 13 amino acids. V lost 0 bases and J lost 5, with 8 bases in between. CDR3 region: CASSLEFQETQYF. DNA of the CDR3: TGCGCCAGCAGCTTGGAATTTCAGGAGACCCAGTACTTC.

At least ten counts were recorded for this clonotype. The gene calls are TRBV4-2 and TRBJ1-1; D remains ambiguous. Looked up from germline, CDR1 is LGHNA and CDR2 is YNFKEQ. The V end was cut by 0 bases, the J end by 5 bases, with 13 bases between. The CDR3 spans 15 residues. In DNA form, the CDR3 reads TGTGCCAGCAGCCAAGAACCCTCGGTTGGAACTGAAGCTTTCTTT. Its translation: CASSQEPSVGTEAFF.

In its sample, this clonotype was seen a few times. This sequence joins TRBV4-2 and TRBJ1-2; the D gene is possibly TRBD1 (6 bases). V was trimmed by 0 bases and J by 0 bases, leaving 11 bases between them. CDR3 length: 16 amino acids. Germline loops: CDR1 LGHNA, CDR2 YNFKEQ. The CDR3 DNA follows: TGTGCCAGCAGCCAAGAGGAGGACAGCGCTAACTATGGCTACACCTTC. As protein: CASSQEEDSANYGYTF.

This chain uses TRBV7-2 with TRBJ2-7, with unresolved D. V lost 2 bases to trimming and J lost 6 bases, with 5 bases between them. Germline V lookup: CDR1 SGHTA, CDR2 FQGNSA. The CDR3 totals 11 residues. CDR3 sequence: CASSLRSEQYF. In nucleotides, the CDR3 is TGTGCCAGCAGCTTAAGATCCGAGCAGTACTTC.

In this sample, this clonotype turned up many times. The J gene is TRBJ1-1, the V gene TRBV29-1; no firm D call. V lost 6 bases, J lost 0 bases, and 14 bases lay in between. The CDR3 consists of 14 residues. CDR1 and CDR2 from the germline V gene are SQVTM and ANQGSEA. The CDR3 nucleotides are TGCAGCGTAAAGGGCACCACGATGAACACTGAAGCTTTCTTT. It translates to CSVKGTTMNTEAFF.